Presented here are 9 T cell receptor beta chains from one specimen sequenced in a study of cytomegalovirus exposure and HLA in healthy donors. TCRdb's copy holds only in-frame clones and misses some; the assay was immunoSEQ multiplex PCR. The data contain around 170,000 clones, approximately 81% of them singletons. Sequenced: PBMCs. All receptors come from a man younger than 35 in good health and CMV-seropositive.

The genes are TRBV7-6 and TRBJ2-5; 9 bases are shared with TRBD2. V was clipped by 1 base and J by 5 bases; unmatched bases: 5. This CDR3 contains 15 residues. Germline CDR1 SGHVS, CDR2 FNYEAQ. CDR3 residues: CASSLGRGRGETQYF. In DNA form, the CDR3 reads TGTGCCAGCAGCTTAGGACGCGGGAGGGGTGAGACCCAGTACTTC.

In this sample, this clone turned up once. The genes are TRBV5-1 and TRBJ2-3; TRBD2 is a possible D gene (5 bases). CDR1 is SGHRS, CDR2 YFSETQ, per germline. The CDR3 consists of 14 residues. The ends were cut back, 3 bases at V and 3 bases at J, with 11 bases in the middle. CDR3 amino acids: CASSSGDETDTQYF. The CDR3 DNA is TGCGCCAGCAGCTCCGGGGATGAAACAGATACGCAGTATTTT.

The chain is built from TRBV29-1 and TRBJ2-2; 7 bases map to TRBD1. This CDR3 is built from 13 residues. CDR1 is SQVTM, CDR2 ANQGSEA, per germline. The V gene end was trimmed by 7 bases and the J gene end by 4 bases; junction bases not matched to a gene: 6. The CDR3 DNA is TGCAGCGGAGGGGACAGTGGCACCGGGGAGCTGTTTTTT. It specifies CSGGDSGTGELFF.

This chain links TRBV19 with TRBJ2-7; D might be TRBD2 (5 bases). The CDR3 covers 13 residues. V gave up 0 bases and J gave up 7 bases, with 10 bases separating them. Germline V gives CDR1 LNHDA, CDR2 SQIVND (reference sequence). As DNA, the CDR3 is TGTGCCAGTAGTATAGATGCCCGGGGAGAGCAGTACTTC. It codes for CASSIDARGEQYF.

This chain links TRBV7-9 with TRBJ1-2, with D possibly TRBD1 on 5 matching bases. CDR3 length: 14 amino acids. Germline loops: CDR1 SEHNR, CDR2 FQNEAQ (reference sequence). The V end lost 6 bases, the J end lost 3 bases, and 14 bases lay between the germline ends. CDR3 region: CASSSSWGDYGYTF. The CDR3 coding sequence is TGTGCCAGCAGTAGTAGTTGGGGGGACTATGGCTACACCTTC.

The chain employs TRBV19 and TRBJ2-7, with 11 positions matching TRBD1. Germline CDR1 and CDR2: LNHDA and SQIVND (reference sequence). The CDR3 length is 14 residues. J gave up 6 bases and V 5 bases, and 6 bases lay outside the gene matches. The CDR3 nucleotides are TGTGCCAGTAGTCCAGGACAGGGGGCGGGCGAGCAGTACTTC. This translates into CASSPGQGAGEQYF.

The gene calls are TRBV6-1 and TRBJ1-5, with 7 bases aligning to TRBD1. V lost 2 bases, J lost 5 bases, and 6 bases stayed unmatched. This CDR3 is 15 amino acids long. CDR1 is MNHNS and CDR2 is SASEGT in the germline V gene. This CDR3 is CASSENRGGDQPQHF. In DNA, the CDR3 is TGTGCCAGCAGTGAAAACAGGGGCGGCGATCAGCCCCAGCATTTT.

The chain recombines TRBV7-9 with TRBJ2-2; possible D gene TRBD1, 5 bases. The CDR3 consists of 14 residues. Germline values: CDR1 SEHNR, CDR2 FQNEAQ (reference sequence). The V end was cut by 1 base, the J end by 4 bases, with 7 bases between. The CDR3 reads CASSLDRSTGELFF. CDR3 DNA: TGTGCCAGCAGCTTAGACAGGTCCACCGGGGAGCTGTTTTTT. The variable domain in full, completed from reference TRBV7-9 and TRBJ2-2, reads DTGVSQNPRHKITKRGQNVTFRCDPISEHNRLYWYRQTLGQGPEFLTYFQNEAQLEKSRLLSDRFSAERPKGSFSTLEIQRTEQGDSAMYLCASSLDRSTGELFFGEGSRLTVL.

This chain connects TRBV5-1 to TRBJ2-3; 9 bases agree with TRBD2. V lost 0 bases to trimming and J lost 3 bases; unmatched junction nucleotides: 5. CDR3 size: 16 residues. CDR1 and CDR2 from the germline V gene are SGHRS and YFSETQ. CDR3 nucleotides: TGCGCCAGCAGCTTGGCCGGGACTAGCAGAACAGATACGCAGTATTTT. It encodes CASSLAGTSRTDTQYF.